In this sample, the clone carrying this T cell receptor beta chain turned up a few times. Its antigen is not known. Researchers prepared the TCRbeta library using unique molecular identifiers, the study reports. TCRdb re-derived calls from the PCR reads in MiXCR, one entry per CDR3 protein. The repertoire holds 580,000 or so distinct CDR3 sequences, with under 30% as singletons. Germline V lookup: CDR1 MDHEN, CDR2 SYDVKM. V was clipped by 6 bases and J by 6 bases, with 11 bases between them. The CDR3 contains 12 residues. This specimen belongs to a study of T-cell reconstitution after alpha-beta-depleted transplantation in children. Study results and caveats: After transplant, high TCRbeta diversity at day 60 in some patients arose from surviving recipient T cells and thymic progenitors. Several hundred expanded graft clones reportedly were the source of alpha-beta T cells about two months after transplant.

This TCR was sampled from a boy less than two years old who had a stem cell transplant for acute myeloid leukemia, so the T cells may come from the graft donor. Sample: PBMCs, mostly from graft donor cells, taken 360 days after TCRalphabeta/CD19-depleted stem cell transplant. This chain joins TRBV28 and TRBJ2-5; D not resolved. CDR3 protein: CASSSTPKTQYF. The CDR3 coding sequence is TGTGCCAGCAGCTCCACTCCCAAGACCCAGTACTTC.